This T cell receptor (beta chain) originates from a study of memory CD4+ T cells and cytomegalovirus serostatus. Clones were sequenced by immunoSEQ multiplex PCR, and TCRdb holds only the in-frame ones, with some missing. The profile shows about 50,000 clones, around 82% of them singletons. The sort gate was single viable CD3+CD4+CD8-CD45RO+ cells for memory CD4+ T cells. The sample was memory CD4+ T cells from blood. The source of this sequence is an adult in good health and CMV-seronegative.

The CDR3 DNA reads TGTGCCAGCAGACCCCATACGCTAGCGGGGCCCAATGAGCAGTTCTTC. Translating gives CASRPHTLAGPNEQFF. The rearrangement joins TRBV27 to TRBJ2-1; 9 bases align to TRBD2. The CDR3 has 16 amino acids. CDR1 and CDR2 (germline): MNHEY, SMNVEV (reference sequence). The junction had 12 bases not matched to a gene; V was cut back by 6 bases and J by 6 bases.